A single sample is the source of the 20 T cell receptor beta chains below, sequenced in a study of ipilimumab plus nivolumab after autologous stem cell transplantation. Only in-frame clones appear in the TCRdb table, and some are missing; sequencing was by immunoSEQ multiplex PCR. The sample shows some 15,000 clones, 75% to 90% of them seen only once. Sequences were derived from PBMCs, sampled in a trial of ipilimumab plus nivolumab as post-transplant consolidation. These receptors were obtained from a male donor with diffuse large B-cell lymphoma.

This sequence joins TRBV29-1 and TRBJ1-3, with unresolved D. The ends were cut back, 6 bases at V and 4 bases at J, with 13 bases in the middle. The length of the CDR3 is 13 residues. From germline, CDR1 is SQVTM and CDR2 ANQGSEA. The CDR3 sequence: CSVLTGLGNTIYF. The CDR3 nucleotides are TGCAGCGTGCTTACGGGCCTCGGAAACACCATATATTTT. Based on the CDR3 plus reference TRBV29-1 and TRBJ1-3, the full variable domain is SAVISQKPSRDICQRGTSLTIQCQVDSQVTMMFWYRQQPGQSLTLIATANQGSEATYESGFVIDKFPISRPNLTFSTLTVSNMSPEDSSIYLCSVLTGLGNTIYFGEGSWLTVV.

The V gene is TRBV15, the J gene TRBJ1-4; 7 nucleotides line up with TRBD1. CDR3 size: 14 residues. V lost 5 bases to trimming and J lost 4 bases; unmatched junction nucleotides: 4. Germline CDR1 and CDR2: LNHNV and YYDKDF (reference sequence). CDR3 bases: TGTGCCACCAGCTCGGGACAGATTAATGAAAAACTGTTTTTT. Its protein product is CATSSGQINEKLFF. Supplemented by reference TRBV15 and TRBJ1-4, the full variable domain reads DAMVIQNPRYQVTQFGKPVTLSCSQTLNHNVMYWYQQKSSQAPKLLFHYYDKDFNNEADTPDNFQSRRPNTSFCFLDIRSPGLGDTAMYLCATSSGQINEKLFFGSGTQLSVL.

This clone was counted a single time. V gene TRBV7-2 combines with J gene TRBJ1-2; TRBD1 aligns across 8 bases. Trimming cost V 3 bases and J 4 bases; bases outside gene matches: 4. Germline-derived CDR1 and CDR2 are SGHTA and FQGNSA. The CDR3 sequence is 14 residues long. Written as DNA, the CDR3 is TGTGCCAGCAGCTTTACAGGGGGGACCTATGGCTACACCTTC. Protein sequence: CASSFTGGTYGYTF.

There are a few counts of this clone. J is TRBJ1-5 and V is TRBV7-2; 8 nucleotides agree with TRBD1. J gave up 4 bases and V 5 bases, and 4 bases lay outside the gene matches. The germline CDR1 and CDR2 sequences are SGHTA and FQGNSA. The length of the CDR3 is 14 residues. DNA of the CDR3: TGTGCCAGCAGCCCTAGGACAGGGAATCAGCCCCAGCATTTT. Translating gives CASSPRTGNQPQHF.

This chain connects TRBV6-5 to TRBJ2-1; D gene ambiguous. V was trimmed by 6 bases and J by 14 bases, leaving 17 bases between them. CDR1 and CDR2 (germline): MNHEY, SVGAGI. This CDR3 is built from 12 residues. CDR3 amino acids: CASSGKDPKKFF. CDR3 coding DNA: TGTGCCAGCAGCGGAAAGGACCCTAAGAAGTTCTTC.

The J gene is TRBJ2-1, the V gene TRBV9; 9 positions agree with TRBD2. The ends lost 4 bases at V and 3 bases at J; junction bases unmatched: 11. The CDR3 consists of 17 residues. Germline V gene lookup returns CDR1 SGDLS and CDR2 YYNGEE. CDR3 DNA sequence: TGTGCCAGCAGCCCGTTTTTAGCGGGAGCAATCTACAATGAGCAGTTCTTC. Translated: CASSPFLAGAIYNEQFF.

The chain employs TRBV4-1 and TRBJ2-2, with 8 bases aligning to TRBD2. The V gene's germline CDR1 is MGHRA and CDR2 YSYEKL. The CDR3 consists of 17 residues. The ends lost 2 bases at V and 5 bases at J; junction bases unmatched: 10. The CDR3 is CASSQLKRERRTGELFF. CDR3 nucleotides: TGCGCCAGCAGCCAACTGAAGCGGGAGAGGCGGACCGGGGAGCTGTTTTTT.

The chain combines TRBV27 with TRBJ1-2; no clear D gene. Germline V gene sequence: CDR1 MNHEY, CDR2 SMNVEV (reference sequence). The CDR3 runs 15 residues. The V end lost 2 bases, the J end lost 0 bases, and 10 bases lay between the germline ends. The CDR3 sequence is CASSLVPGANYGYTF. The CDR3 nucleotides read TGTGCCAGCAGTTTAGTCCCCGGGGCTAACTATGGCTACACCTTC.

This rearrangement joins TRBV5-1 to TRBJ1-1, with a tentative D call TRBD1 (6 bases). This CDR3 is built from 16 residues. The germline V gene has CDR1 SGHRS and CDR2 YFSETQ. The ends were cut back, 0 bases at V and 1 base at J, with 13 bases in the middle. This CDR3 is CASSLGGGAKNTEAFF. In nucleotides, the CDR3 is TGCGCCAGCAGCTTGGGCGGGGGCGCGAAGAACACTGAAGCTTTCTTT.

The chain recombines TRBV5-1 with TRBJ2-3; D not certain. Trimming removed 7 bases from V and 1 base from J, with 19 bases in between. Germline assignment: CDR1 SGHRS and CDR2 YFSETQ. The CDR3 contains 16 residues. The CDR3 loop reads CASAPKSVSGTDTQYF. CDR3 nucleotides: TGCGCCAGCGCCCCGAAAAGCGTGTCTGGCACAGATACGCAGTATTTT. The full variable domain, in which reference TRBV5-1 and TRBJ2-3 provide the parts outside the CDR3, is KAGVTQTPRYLIKTRGQQVTLSCSPISGHRSVSWYQQTPGQGLQFLFEYFSETQRNKGNFPGRFSGRQFSNSRSEMNVSTLELGDSALYLCASAPKSVSGTDTQYFGPGTRLTVL.

The V call is TRBV5-1, the J call TRBJ1-6; TRBD1 agrees at 7 bases. The CDR3 runs to 16 residues. The ends lost 1 base at V and 7 bases at J; junction bases unmatched: 8. Germline loops: CDR1 SGHRS, CDR2 YFSETQ. The CDR3 here is CASSLLSGGSNSPLHF. The CDR3 DNA sequence: TGCGCCAGCAGCTTGTTGTCAGGGGGTTCCAATTCACCCCTCCACTTT.

V is TRBV6-6 and J is TRBJ1-4, with 7 positions matching TRBD1. Germline V gene lookup returns CDR1 MNHNY and CDR2 SVGAGI (reference sequence). The V and J ends lost 6 bases and 6 bases, in that order; junction bases with no gene match: 10. The CDR3 consists of 15 residues. The CDR3 loop reads CASSRDRAGDEKLFF. In DNA, the CDR3 is TGTGCCAGCAGCCGTGACAGGGCCGGGGATGAAAAACTGTTTTTT.

Comment on this clone: The sample contains more than one DNA sequence encoding this CDR3. V is TRBV7-2 and J is TRBJ1-1; no firm D call. The V end was cut by 2 bases, the J end by 5 bases, with 9 bases between. The CDR3 extends over 13 amino acids. Germline V lookup: CDR1 SGHTA, CDR2 FQGNSA. The CDR3 loop is CASSLWRGTEAFF. The CDR3 nucleotides are TGTGCCAGCAGCTTATGGCGCGGTACTGAAGCTTTCTTT.

CDR3 region: CSVEPAGGFEQYF. CDR3 coding DNA: TGCAGCGTAGAACCTGCAGGGGGTTTTGAGCAGTACTTC. The chain couples TRBV29-1 to TRBJ2-7, with TRBD1 matching over 7 bases. The germline V gene encodes CDR1 SQVTM and CDR2 ANQGSEA. The CDR3 consists of 13 residues. V dropped 6 bases and J dropped 7; count of bases not matched to a gene: 12.

This clone was observed a handful of times. The chain links TRBV4-1 to TRBJ1-2; 9 bases agree with TRBD1. Trimming removed 2 bases from V and 2 bases from J; junction bases left unmatched: 3. This CDR3 contains 15 residues. Germline values: CDR1 MGHRA, CDR2 YSYEKL. The CDR3 spells CASSQTQGANYGYTF. The DNA for the CDR3 is TGCGCCAGCAGCCAAACACAGGGGGCAAACTATGGCTACACCTTC.

This rearrangement joins TRBV7-9 to TRBJ2-3, with 9 bases lining up with TRBD2. The CDR3 runs 17 residues. V was pared by 5 bases and J by 0 bases, with 9 bases of the junction left unmatched. CDR1 is SEHNR, CDR2 FQNEAQ, per germline (reference sequence). This CDR3 is CASSPGGSGGSTDTQYF. The CDR3 DNA reads as TGTGCCAGCAGCCCGGGAGGTAGCGGGGGCAGCACAGATACGCAGTATTTT.

The chain is built from TRBV5-1 and TRBJ2-2; 7 nucleotides agree with TRBD1. Germline trimming cut 5 bases from V and 7 bases from J; bases unmatched to any gene: 5. The germline V gene has CDR1 SGHRS and CDR2 YFSETQ. The CDR3 covers 13 residues. The CDR3 loop is CASSYGQVGELFF. In DNA form, the CDR3 reads TGCGCCAGCAGTTATGGACAGGTCGGGGAGCTGTTTTTT. Full variable domain (rest looked up from reference TRBV5-1 and TRBJ2-2): KAGVTQTPRYLIKTRGQQVTLSCSPISGHRSVSWYQQTPGQGLQFLFEYFSETQRNKGNFPGRFSGRQFSNSRSEMNVSTLELGDSALYLCASSYGQVGELFFGEGSRLTVL.

The V call is TRBV7-8, the J call TRBJ2-1; the match to TRBD2 covers 11 bases. The CDR3 spans 17 residues. The V segment lost 0 bases and the J segment 4 bases; nucleotides outside the gene matches: 5. Germline V gene lookup returns CDR1 SGHVS and CDR2 FQNEAQ. CDR3 in DNA: TGTGCCAGCAGCTTAGCGCCTGGGACTAGCGGATACAATGAGCAGTTCTTC. Its protein is CASSLAPGTSGYNEQFF. The full variable domain, with the rest looked up from reference TRBV7-8 and TRBJ2-1, is GAGVSQSPRYKVAKRGQDVALRCDPISGHVSLFWYQQALGQGPEFLTYFQNEAQLDKSGLPSDRFFAERPEGSVSTLKIQRTQQEDSAVYLCASSLAPGTSGYNEQFFGPGTRLTVL.

The genes are TRBV10-2 and TRBJ1-4; perhaps TRBD1 as D (5 bases). The germline V and J ends were trimmed by 1 base and 8 bases, with 11 bases remaining between them. Germline loops: CDR1 WSHSY, CDR2 SAAADI. The CDR3 totals 14 residues. CDR3 sequence reads: CASSEWGSREKLFF. The CDR3 nucleotides read TGCGCCAGCAGTGAGTGGGGGTCCCGCGAAAAACTGTTTTTT.

V and J are TRBV18 and TRBJ2-7, with D perhaps assigned TRBD1 or TRBD2 (6 bases each). The CDR3 is 13 residues long. V was trimmed by 3 bases and J by 6 bases, leaving 12 bases between them. Germline CDR1 is KGHSH and CDR2 is LQKENI. CDR3 sequence reads: CASSPGGQSEQYF. CDR3 coding DNA: TGTGCCAGCTCACCCGGGGGACAATCCGAGCAGTACTTC.